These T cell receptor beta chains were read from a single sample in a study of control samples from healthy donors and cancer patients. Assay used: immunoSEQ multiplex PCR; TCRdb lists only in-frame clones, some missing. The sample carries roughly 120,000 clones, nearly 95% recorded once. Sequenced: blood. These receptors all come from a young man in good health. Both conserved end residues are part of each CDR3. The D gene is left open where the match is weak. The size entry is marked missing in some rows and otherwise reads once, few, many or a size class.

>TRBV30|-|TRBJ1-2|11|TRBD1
TGTGCCGGGGGACAGGGGGAAGGCTACACCTTC
CAGGQGEGYTF
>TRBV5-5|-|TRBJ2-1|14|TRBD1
TGTGCCAGCAGTCGGACTACAGGGGGGAATGAGCAGTTCTTC
CASSRTTGGNEQFF
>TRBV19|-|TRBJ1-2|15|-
TGTGCCAGTAGTATCGCTGGACAGTCTAACTATGGCTACACCTTC
CASSIAGQSNYGYTF
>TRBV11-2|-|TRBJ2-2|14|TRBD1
TGTGCCAGCAGCCCGAGGGGGCCAACCGGGGAGCTGTTTTTT
CASSPRGPTGELFF
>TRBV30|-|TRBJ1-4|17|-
TGTGCCTGGAGCCCCTCCCCCCCGACATTACATAATGAAAAACTGTTTTTT
CAWSPSPPTLHNEKLFF
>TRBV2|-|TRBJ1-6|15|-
TGTGCCAGCAGTGAGAACAGGGTCTATAATTCACCCCTCCACTTT
CASSENRVYNSPLHF
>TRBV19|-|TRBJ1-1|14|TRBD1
TGTGCCAGTAGTTTACGACAGGGAAGAACTGAAGCTTTCTTT
CASSLRQGRTEAFF
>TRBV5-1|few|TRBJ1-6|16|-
TGCGCCAGCAGCTTGAAAGGGGGATCCTATAATTCACCCCTCCACTTT
CASSLKGGSYNSPLHF
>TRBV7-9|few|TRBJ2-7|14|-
TGTGCCAGCAGCTTAGCGCAGGTAGAGGGGCAGCAGTACTTC
CASSLAQVEGQQYF
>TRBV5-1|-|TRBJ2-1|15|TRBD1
TGCGCCAGCAGCCAAACCGGGACAGGGATCAATGAGCAGTTCTTC
CASSQTGTGINEQFF
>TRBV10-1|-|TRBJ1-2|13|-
TGCGCCAGCAGCAAGGATGGGAACTATGGCTACACCTTC
CASSKDGNYGYTF
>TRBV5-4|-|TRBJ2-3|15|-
TGTGCCAGCAGTTTTCTCACCAGGGTCGCAGATACGCAGTATTTT
CASSFLTRVADTQYF
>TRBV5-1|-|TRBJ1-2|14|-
TGCGCCAGCAGCTCACAGGGACCGCACGATGGCTACACCTTC
CASSSQGPHDGYTF
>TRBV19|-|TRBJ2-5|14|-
TGTGCCAGTAGTATGTACTTATTTCAAGAGACCCAGTACTTC
CASSMYLFQETQYF
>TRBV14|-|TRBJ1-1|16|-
TGTGCCAGCAGCCAAGGGCAGGGGCGGGGACGGACTGAAGCTTTCTTT
CASSQGQGRGRTEAFF
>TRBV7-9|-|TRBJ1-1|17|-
TGTGCCAGCAGCTTGACGCTTCTAGGGGCGAAAGGCGCTGAAGCTTTCTTT
CASSLTLLGAKGAEAFF
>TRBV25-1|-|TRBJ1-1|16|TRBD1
TGTGCCAGCAGTGAATTAGGACAGGGCCCCAAGAGTGAAGCTTTCTTT
CASSELGQGPKSEAFF
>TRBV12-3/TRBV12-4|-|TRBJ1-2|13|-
TGTGCCAGCAGACTGGGATACCTAAAGGGCTACACCTTC
CASRLGYLKGYTF
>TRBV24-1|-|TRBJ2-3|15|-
TGTGCCACCAGTGATTTGATAGGAAATCAGGATACGCAGTATTTT
CATSDLIGNQDTQYF
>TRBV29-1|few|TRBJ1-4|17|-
TGCAGCGTTGTGAAGGTACGTAGACCTGCAACTAATGAAAAACTGTTTTTT
CSVVKVRRPATNEKLFF
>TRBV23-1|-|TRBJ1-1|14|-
TGCGCCAGCAGTTACAGGGACATGAACACTGAAGCTTTCTTT
CASSYRDMNTEAFF
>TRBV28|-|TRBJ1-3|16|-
TGTGCCAGCAGCACCCCTGGGGGAAGCTCTGGAAACACCATATATTTT
CASSTPGGSSGNTIYF
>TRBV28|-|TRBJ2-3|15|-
TGTGCCAGCATAGGGGGGCCAGATTTTTCAGATACGCAGTATTTT
CASIGGPDFSDTQYF
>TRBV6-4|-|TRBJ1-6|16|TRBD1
TGTGCCAGCAGTCCCACAGGGGAAGGGTATAATTCACCCCTCCACTTT
CASSPTGEGYNSPLHF
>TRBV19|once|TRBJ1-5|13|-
TGTGCCAGTAGTATAGTTCCCGCGCGGCCCCAGCATTTT
CASSIVPARPQHF
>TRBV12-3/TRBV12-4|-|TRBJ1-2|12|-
TGTGCCAGCAGACATACAGTGTATGGCTACACCTTC
CASRHTVYGYTF
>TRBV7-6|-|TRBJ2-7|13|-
TGTGCCAGCAGCTCCTTAACCTCCTACGAGCAGTACTTC
CASSSLTSYEQYF
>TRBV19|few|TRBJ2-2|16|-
TGTGCCAGTAGTAACCGGGCAGGGGCGAACACCGGGGAGCTGTTTTTT
CASSNRAGANTGELFF
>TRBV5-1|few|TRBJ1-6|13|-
TGCGCCAGCAGGGAGACAGACAATTCACCCCTCCACTTT
CASRETDNSPLHF
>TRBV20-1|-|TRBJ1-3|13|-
TGCAGTGCTAGTTCCAGGGCTGGAAACACCATATATTTT
CSASSRAGNTIYF
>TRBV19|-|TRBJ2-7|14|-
TGTGCCAGTAGTCAGGACAGTATCTCCTACGAGCAGTACTTC
CASSQDSISYEQYF
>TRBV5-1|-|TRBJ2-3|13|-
TGCGCCAGCAGCTATGGACGGCAGGGGACGCAGTATTTT
CASSYGRQGTQYF
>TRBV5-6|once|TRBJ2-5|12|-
TGTGCCAGCAGCTTGGTAGCAGAGACCCAGTACTTC
CASSLVAETQYF
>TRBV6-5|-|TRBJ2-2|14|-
TGTGCCAGCAGTTACGGGGCGAACACCGGGGAGCTGTTTTTT
CASSYGANTGELFF
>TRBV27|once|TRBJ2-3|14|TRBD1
TGTGCCAGCAGAAGAGACAGGGTGAGGGATACGCAGTATTTT
CASRRDRVRDTQYF
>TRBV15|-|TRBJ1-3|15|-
TGTGCCACCAGCGGAAAAACAGGGTCTGGAAACACCATATATTTT
CATSGKTGSGNTIYF
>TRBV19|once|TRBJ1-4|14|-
TGTGCCAGTAGTATTGACAGTTCGGCTGAAAAACTGTTTTTT
CASSIDSSAEKLFF
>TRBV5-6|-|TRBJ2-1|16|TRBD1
TGTGCCAGCAGCTTGATGTCAGGGGGATTCTACAATGAGCAGTTCTTC
CASSLMSGGFYNEQFF
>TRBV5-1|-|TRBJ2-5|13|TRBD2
TGCGCCAGCAGCGAAGGTAGCGGGGAGACCCAGTACTTC
CASSEGSGETQYF
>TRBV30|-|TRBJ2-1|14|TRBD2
TGTGCCTGGAGTGCCAATAGCGGGGGTCCCCGAGAGTTCTTC
CAWSANSGGPREFF
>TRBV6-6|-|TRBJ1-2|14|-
TGTGCCAGCAGTTCCCCCGGTTTTAACTATGGCTACACCTTC
CASSSPGFNYGYTF